This entry describes one T cell receptor beta chain. Its antigen is not known. This sample was taken from a study of T cells in Graves' hyperthyroidism and ophthalmopathy. General study points: Expanded thyroid clonotypes (above 0.001) were mostly also found in blood. Researchers report that a 13 V-J model separated ophthalmopathy from stable hyperthyroidism.

Diagnostic decisions used clinical symptoms, serum thyroxine and TRAb, thyroid ultrasound and orbital computed tomography. An approximately 9.4 ml volume of fresh peripheral blood provided the PBMCs. Researchers took RNA transcripts and amplified the TCR beta CDR3 regions from them. The HTBI set primed first-round TCR CDR3 RT-PCR. TCRdb used MiXCR to reprocess the multiplex PCR reads, holding one entry per CDR3 protein. The top ten hold roughly 70% of the sample, which has 370,000 or so distinct CDR3 sequences, approximately 25% seen once. The germline V gene encodes CDR1 SQVTM and CDR2 ANQGSEA. Trimming took 1 base from V and 2 from J; bases not matched to a gene: 9. This CDR3 has 18 residues.

The specimen sequenced was blood. V and J are TRBV29-1 and TRBJ2-1; TRBD2 agrees at 12 bases. This receptor was identified in a man in his fifties with Graves' hyperthyroidism. The CDR3 region has the DNA TGCAGCGTTGAAGTGGACCGGACTAGCGGGGCAACCTACAATGAGCAGTTCTTC. Its translation is CSVEVDRTSGATYNEQFF.